Here is one T cell receptor beta chain with its context. Its target is not known. The data stem from a study of PD-L1 blockade in urothelial cancer. Study-wide context: Blood was subjected to analysis at 3 weeks (second dose) and 6 weeks following treatment start. Median T cell yield from blood was 110,000 to 150,000. Study-wide results and limits: Having blood TCR clonality under the median before treatment predicted better survival.

Trimming left V 5 bases short and J 5 bases short, with 24 bases between. CDR1 is LNHNV and CDR2 is YYDKDF in the germline V gene (reference sequence). This CDR3 has 17 residues. The method was immunoSEQ multiplex PCR; TCRdb's version includes in-frame clones alone and lacks a portion of them. This sample yields roughly 42,000 clones, of which roughly 80% are seen a single time; approximately 2.7% belongs to the top ten. The receptor's source is a man aged 65 to 79 with urothelial cancer. The specimen was PBMCs, collected around atezolizumab (anti-PD-L1) treatment. V and J are TRBV15 and TRBJ2-5, with a possible D match to TRBD2 (6 bases). The CDR3 coding sequence is TGTGCCACCAGCCATATCCGAGCTGGACTACGAGCTGAGACCCAGTACTTC. It codes for CATSHIRAGLRAETQYF.